This record concerns one T cell receptor (beta chain) sequence. Trimming shortened V by 6 bases and J by 5 bases, and 8 bases separated the two germline ends. The CDR3 is 12 amino acids. Germline assignment: CDR1 SNHLY and CDR2 FYNNEI. This specimen comes from a study of blood T cells in healthy people across ages. Together with a sample-barcoded 5' primer, a J-beta primer mix was included in a second PCR lasting 7 to 11 cycles. Via MiXCR, TCRdb re-called the 5' RACE reads, giving one row per CDR3 protein. The sample carries about 970,000 distinct CDR3 sequences, around 54% recorded once. Specimen: blood. This receptor was taken from an older woman in good health. The rearrangement uses TRBV2 and TRBJ1-5; D remains ambiguous. The CDR3 sequence is CASRYWDQPQHF. CDR3 nucleotide sequence: TGTGCCAGCAGGTACTGGGATCAGCCCCAGCATTTT.